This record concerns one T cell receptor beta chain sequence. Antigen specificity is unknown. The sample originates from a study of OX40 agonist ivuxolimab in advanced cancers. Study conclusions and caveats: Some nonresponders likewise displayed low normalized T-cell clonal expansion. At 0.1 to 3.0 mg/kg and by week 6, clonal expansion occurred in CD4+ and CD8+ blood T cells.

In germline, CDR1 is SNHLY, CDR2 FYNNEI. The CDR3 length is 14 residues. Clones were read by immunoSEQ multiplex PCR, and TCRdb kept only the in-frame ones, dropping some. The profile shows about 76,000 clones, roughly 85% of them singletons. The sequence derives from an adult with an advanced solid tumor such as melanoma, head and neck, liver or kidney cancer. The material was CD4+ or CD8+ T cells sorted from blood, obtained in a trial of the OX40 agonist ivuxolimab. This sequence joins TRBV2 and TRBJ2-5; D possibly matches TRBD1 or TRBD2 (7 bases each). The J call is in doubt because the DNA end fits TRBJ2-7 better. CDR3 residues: CASRKSGGAYEQYF. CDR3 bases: TGTGCCAGCAGGAAATCAGGGGGGGCCTACGAGCAGTACTTC.